A single sample is the source of the 27 T cell receptor beta chains below, sequenced in a study of blood T cell repertoires in COVID-19. TCRdb's table, derived via immunoSEQ multiplex PCR, lists solely in-frame clones and lacks some. The profile shows more than 95,000 clones, over 75% of them singletons. Sequencing was performed on peripheral blood. The receptor source for this set is a human donor in a cohort sampled during active COVID-19.

A few counts support this clone. The V call is TRBV18, the J call TRBJ2-5; 10 positions agree with TRBD1. Trimming cost V 1 base and J 5 bases; bases outside gene matches: 7. The length of the CDR3 is 16 residues. In germline, CDR1 is KGHSH, CDR2 LQKENI. The CDR3 here is CASSPLRGQGFETQYF. In DNA, the CDR3 is TGTGCCAGCTCACCACTGAGGGGACAGGGGTTTGAGACCCAGTACTTC.

This chain links TRBV28 with TRBJ2-2, with D tentatively TRBD1 (6 bases). The CDR3 consists of 16 residues. V was shortened by 5 bases and J by 0 bases, with 13 bases between the two germline ends. In germline, CDR1 is MDHEN, CDR2 SYDVKM. The CDR3 DNA follows: TGTGCCAGCAGTACTCCCGGGACAACGAACACCGGGGAGCTGTTTTTT. Its translation: CASSTPGTTNTGELFF.

V usage is TRBV12-3 or TRBV12-4 and J usage is TRBJ2-1; TRBD2 might be the D (6 bases). This CDR3 is 13 amino acids long. Trimming took 8 bases from V and 4 from J, leaving 12 bases between them. This CDR3 reads CASVKRAYNEQFF. The CDR3 nucleotides read TGTGCCAGCGTCAAGCGGGCATACAATGAGCAGTTCTTC.

This chain uses TRBV7-9 with TRBJ1-1; D possibly corresponds to TRBD1 (5 bases). CDR1 is SEHNR, CDR2 FQNEAQ, per germline (reference sequence). The germline V and J ends were trimmed by 4 bases and 5 bases, with 8 bases remaining between them. This CDR3 is built from 12 residues. The CDR3 bases are TGTGCCAGCAGCTCTAGGGGTACTGAAGCTTTCTTT. Protein sequence: CASSSRGTEAFF. The variable domain in full, with the rest retrieved from reference TRBV7-9 and TRBJ1-1, is DTGVSQNPRHKITKRGQNVTFRCDPISEHNRLYWYRQTLGQGPEFLTYFQNEAQLEKSRLLSDRFSAERPKGSFSTLEIQRTEQGDSAMYLCASSSRGTEAFFGQGTRLTVV.

This chain connects TRBV5-6 to TRBJ2-3, with D tentatively TRBD2 (5 bases). CDR3 size: 14 residues. Trimming left V 4 bases short and J 2 bases short, with 11 bases between. The V gene's germline CDR1 is SGHDT and CDR2 YYEEEE. CDR3 amino acids: CASSLAGNTDTQYF. The DNA for the CDR3 is TGTGCCAGCAGCCTAGCCGGGAACACAGATACGCAGTATTTT.

The chain joins TRBV21-1 to TRBJ1-5. TRBV21-1 is a pseudogene segment. CDR3 size: 14 residues. Here the CDR3 DNA reads TGTGCCAGCAGCAAAGTGAGTAGCAATCAGCCCCAGCATTTT. It encodes CASSKVSSNQPQHF.

V is TRBV7-6 and J is TRBJ2-3; maybe TRBD2 (5 bases). Trimming left V 1 base short and J 6 bases short, with 23 bases between. The CDR3 has 18 residues. CDR1 and CDR2 from the germline V gene are SGHVS and FNYEAQ. CDR3 loop: CASSLGQEVGLGVDTQYF. CDR3 DNA sequence: TGTGCCAGCAGCTTAGGTCAGGAGGTGGGCCTTGGTGTGGATACGCAGTATTTT.

V and J are TRBV5-1 and TRBJ2-6; D might be TRBD1 (6 bases). Germline CDR1 is SGHRS and CDR2 is YFSETQ. Trimming stripped 9 bases from V and 0 bases from J, with 13 bases between. This CDR3 region has 15 residues. The CDR3 sequence: CATRQGPSGANVLTF. The CDR3 DNA is TGCGCCACCCGGCAGGGGCCCTCTGGGGCCAACGTCCTGACTTTC.

This rearrangement joins TRBV9 to TRBJ1-1; D is uncertain. V was clipped by 0 bases and J by 1 base, with 4 bases between them. CDR3 size: 13 residues. Germline V gene data show CDR1 as SGDLS and CDR2 as YYNGEE. CDR3 sequence (DNA): TGTGCCAGCAGCGTAGAACAGAACACTGAAGCTTTCTTT. It codes for CASSVEQNTEAFF.

This chain connects TRBV19 to TRBJ1-1; TRBD1 matches at 7 bases. The CDR3 runs 11 residues. Germline CDR1 reads LNHDA; CDR2 reads SQIVND (reference sequence). Germline trimming cut 10 bases from V and 4 bases from J; bases unmatched to any gene: 3. Written as DNA, the CDR3 is TGTGCCACTAACAGGGGCACTGAAGCTTTCTTT. Translated, it gives CATNRGTEAFF.

The V and J genes are TRBV18 and TRBJ2-3, with 10 positions matching TRBD1. The V gene's germline CDR1 is KGHSH and CDR2 LQKENI. This CDR3 is 14 amino acids long. V gave up 1 base and J gave up 6 bases; unmatched junction bases: 1. This CDR3 reads CASSPLDRGDTQYF. CDR3 DNA sequence: TGTGCCAGCTCACCACTGGACAGGGGGGATACGCAGTATTTT.

The chain carries TRBV10-3 and TRBJ2-3, with 14 bases that match TRBD2. CDR1 is ENHRY, CDR2 SYGVKD, per germline. V lost 4 bases to trimming and J lost 4 bases; unmatched junction nucleotides: 4. This CDR3 region has 16 residues. The CDR3 region has the DNA TGTGCCATCAGTGCTAGGGGACTAGCGGGGGCAGATACGCAGTATTTT. It yields the protein CAISARGLAGADTQYF.

The gene calls are TRBV29-1 and TRBJ2-7, with a weak D call TRBD1 (6 bases). Deletions cut 7 bases from V and 3 bases from J, with 10 bases between. CDR3 length equals 11 residues. Germline CDR1 SQVTM, CDR2 ANQGSEA. The CDR3 is CSARQDYEQYF. The CDR3 coding sequence is TGCAGCGCTAGACAGGACTACGAGCAGTACTTC.

V gene TRBV29-1 combines with J gene TRBJ2-1, with 13 bases fitting TRBD2. This CDR3 has 16 residues. Germline V gene sequence: CDR1 SQVTM, CDR2 ANQGSEA. With V trimmed by 5 bases and J by 4 bases, 8 bases remained unmatched. The CDR3 coding sequence is TGCAGCGTTTCCGGACTAGCGGGAGTCCCTTACAATGAGCAGTTCTTC. Protein: CSVSGLAGVPYNEQFF.

The chain has TRBV6-2 or TRBV6-3 and TRBJ2-1; 7 bases line up with TRBD2. The CDR3 sequence is 16 residues long. With 4 bases clipped from V and 4 bases from J, the junction kept 10 bases outside the gene matches. The V gene's germline CDR1 is MNHEY and CDR2 SVGEGT. This chain's CDR3 is CASSWGTTGRYNEQFF. CDR3 sequence (DNA): TGTGCCAGCAGTTGGGGGACTACGGGGCGGTACAATGAGCAGTTCTTC.

The gene calls are TRBV3-1 (or the pseudogene TRBV3-2) and TRBJ2-2; TRBD2 might be the D (6 bases). The germline V and J ends were trimmed by 4 bases and 6 bases, with 12 bases remaining between them. CDR3 length equals 14 residues. From germline, CDR1 is LGHDT and CDR2 YNNKEL (reference sequence). In DNA form, the CDR3 reads TGTGCCAGCAGCCTAGGGCGACTAGCCGGGGAGCTGTTTTTT. Its protein product is CASSLGRLAGELFF.

The chain uses TRBV30 and TRBJ2-1, with 8 positions matching TRBD1. Looked up from germline, CDR1 is GTSNPN and CDR2 is SVGIG (reference sequence). This CDR3 contains 19 residues. V trimming: 3 bases; J trimming: 0 bases; junction bases outside the gene matches: 16. Here the CDR3 DNA reads TGTGCCTGGAGCTCCGGGACAGGTGGGCAAGGGAGCTCCTACAATGAGCAGTTCTTC. It specifies CAWSSGTGGQGSSYNEQFF.

The rearrangement uses TRBV7-8 and TRBJ2-1; D not certain. Germline V gene lookup returns CDR1 SGHVS and CDR2 FQNEAQ. There are 16 residues in the CDR3. V was trimmed by 4 bases and J by 6 bases, leaving 19 bases between them. The CDR3 sequence: CASSSYRLPGGNEQFF. The CDR3 coding sequence is TGTGCCAGCAGCTCATATAGACTCCCCGGCGGCAATGAGCAGTTCTTC.

This chain joins TRBV4-1 and TRBJ2-7; perhaps TRBD1 as D (6 bases). From germline, CDR1 is MGHRA and CDR2 YSYEKL. The CDR3 is 16 residues long. Trimming removed 0 bases at V and 2 bases at J, with 14 bases between. CDR3 region: CASSQDWGQGAYEQYF. In DNA form, the CDR3 reads TGCGCCAGCAGCCAAGATTGGGGGCAGGGTGCCTACGAGCAGTACTTC.

The rearrangement uses TRBV9 and TRBJ1-2; D is ambiguous. V lost 0 bases and J lost 3, with 6 bases in between. This CDR3 contains 13 residues. Germline V gene data show CDR1 as SGDLS and CDR2 as YYNGEE. This CDR3 reads CASSVVGDYGYTF. DNA of the CDR3: TGTGCCAGCAGCGTAGTCGGTGACTATGGCTACACCTTC.

The rearrangement uses TRBV30 and TRBJ1-5; TRBD1 might be the D (5 bases). There are 12 residues in the CDR3. The V end was cut by 5 bases, the J end by 3 bases, with 8 bases between. The germline CDR1 and CDR2 sequences are GTSNPN and SVGIG (reference sequence). The CDR3 bases are TGTGCCTGGGGGGCCTTCAATCAGCCCCAGCATTTT. It yields the protein CAWGAFNQPQHF.

This clone was seen just once. The chain carries TRBV19 and TRBJ2-1; TRBD1 agrees at 7 bases. Losses at the gene ends were 0 bases for V and 5 bases for J; bases not matched to a gene: 4. CDR1 is LNHDA and CDR2 is SQIVND in the germline V gene (reference sequence). The CDR3 is 15 amino acids. CDR3 DNA sequence: TGTGCCAGTAGTATAGACGGACAGGCCCACAATGAGCAGTTCTTC. Amino acid sequence: CASSIDGQAHNEQFF.

The chain joins TRBV30 to TRBJ2-1, with no clear D. Trimming stripped 0 bases from V and 2 bases from J, with 2 bases between. The CDR3 spans 12 residues. Looked up from germline, CDR1 is GTSNPN and CDR2 is SVGIG (reference sequence). DNA of the CDR3: TGTGCCTGGAGTGTCACCTACAATGAGCAGTTCTTC. This codes for CAWSVTYNEQFF.

J is TRBJ1-5 and V is TRBV5-4; no definite D call. CDR1 and CDR2 from the germline V gene are SGHNT and YYREEE (reference sequence). This CDR3 has 14 amino acids. V was shortened by 4 bases and J by 3 bases, with 11 bases between the two germline ends. The DNA for the CDR3 is TGTGCCAGCAGCACTACCGGCTCCAATCAGCCCCAGCATTTT. Translating gives CASSTTGSNQPQHF.

A remark on this clone: Other DNA sequences within the sample encode an identical CDR3. This chain uses TRBV6-1 with TRBJ2-5, with 9 bases identical to TRBD2. Germline V CDR1 and CDR2: MNHNS, SASEGT. The V and J ends lost 0 bases and 2 bases, in that order; junction bases with no gene match: 1. This CDR3 has 15 amino acids. In DNA, the CDR3 is TGTGCCAGCAGTGAAGCGGCGGGGGGGCAAGAGACCCAGTACTTC. Its protein is CASSEAAGGQETQYF.

This chain links TRBV2 with TRBJ1-5; D is undetermined. CDR3 length: 13 residues. The germline CDR1 and CDR2 sequences are SNHLY and FYNNEI. V lost 3 bases, J lost 7 bases, and 10 bases lay in between. As DNA, the CDR3 is TGTGCCAGCAGTGACCAGTCGTACCAGCCCCAGCATTTT. It encodes CASSDQSYQPQHF.

The count of this clone is one. The chain recombines TRBV9 with TRBJ2-1; 10 nucleotides agree with TRBD2. Germline values: CDR1 SGDLS, CDR2 YYNGEE. The CDR3 is 15 amino acids. The junction had 1 base not matched to a gene; V was cut back by 0 bases and J by 4 bases. CDR3 in amino acids: CASSVGSGRYNEQFF. For the CDR3, the DNA is TGTGCCAGCAGCGTAGGTAGCGGGAGGTACAATGAGCAGTTCTTC. Drawing the rest from reference TRBV9 and TRBJ2-1, the complete variable domain is DSGVTQTPKHLITATGQRVTLRCSPRSGDLSVYWYQQSLDQGLQFLIQYYNGEERAKGNILERFSAQQFPDLHSELNLSSLELGDSALYFCASSVGSGRYNEQFFGPGTRLTVL.